Following are 15 T cell receptor beta chains from one sample sequenced in a study of T-cell memory formation after mild COVID-19. TCRdb itself ran the 5' RACE reads through MiXCR, one entry per CDR3 protein. The table shows just under 350,000 distinct CDR3 sequences, with approximately 13% occurring only once. Material for sequencing was PBMCs or a T cell subset sorted from them (not recorded which). These receptor sequences come from a man aged 18 to 30 who had mild COVID-19 (a few samples of this study predate the infection). Cell type and time point are not known.

CDR3 DNA sequence: TGTGCCAGCAGCTTAGCTTGGCACCAAGAGACCCAGTACTTC. Translating gives CASSLAWHQETQYF. The chain has TRBV7-8 and TRBJ2-5, with D unclear. The CDR3 runs 14 residues. V gave up 0 bases and J gave up 0 bases, with 5 bases separating them. Germline CDR1 is SGHVS and CDR2 is FQNEAQ.

In this sample, this clonotype turned up many times. The CDR3 DNA is TGTGCCAGCAGCTCACCCGGGCAGGGGGATTATCAGCCCCAGCATTTT. Amino acids: CASSSPGQGDYQPQHF. The chain links TRBV7-2 to TRBJ1-5; 7 positions match TRBD1. J was trimmed by 5 bases and V by 4 bases; bases with no gene match: 11. CDR1 is SGHTA and CDR2 is FQGNSA in the germline V gene. The CDR3 consists of 16 residues.

This clonotype appeared a few times. This chain joins TRBV28 and TRBJ2-7; possible D gene TRBD2, 6 bases. The CDR3 is 15 amino acids. Germline values: CDR1 MDHEN, CDR2 SYDVKM. Trimming removed 5 bases from V and 2 bases from J, with 16 bases in between. The CDR3 loop is CASSTPGERPYEQYV. In nucleotides, the CDR3 is TGTGCCAGCAGTACCCCGGGGGAGCGACCCTACGAGCAGTACGTC.

This clonotype has just a few counts. J is TRBJ1-1 and V is TRBV5-1, with 8 bases aligning to TRBD1. CDR1 is SGHRS, CDR2 YFSETQ, per germline. The CDR3 has 14 residues. Trimming took 4 bases from V and 8 from J; bases not matched to a gene: 10. The CDR3 DNA follows: TGCGCCAGCAGCCCCGAAGCTGGACAGGGAGAAGCTTTCTTT. Translating gives CASSPEAGQGEAFF.

This clonotype showed up many times. The V call is TRBV4-2, the J call TRBJ2-7; 9 bases are shared with TRBD2. Looked up from germline, CDR1 is LGHNA and CDR2 is YNFKEQ. This CDR3 has 15 amino acids. J gave up 3 bases and V 4 bases, and 7 bases lay outside the gene matches. CDR3 residues: CASSLGTSPLYEQYV. CDR3 nucleotides: TGTGCCAGCAGCCTCGGGACTAGCCCACTCTACGAGCAGTACGTC.

This clonotype turned up a few times. V gene TRBV6-2 or TRBV6-3 combines with J gene TRBJ2-5; D unclear. Germline V gene lookup returns CDR1 MNHEY and CDR2 SVGEGT. V dropped 7 bases and J dropped 1 base, with 4 bases sitting between them. The CDR3 has 11 amino acids. CDR3: CASTLQETQYF. CDR3 in DNA: TGTGCCAGCACCCTCCAAGAGACCCAGTACTTC.

A few counts support this clonotype. This sequence joins TRBV4-1 and TRBJ1-6; 7 nucleotides align to TRBD1. This CDR3 has 18 residues. V lost 1 base, J lost 8 bases, and 14 bases stayed unmatched. The germline V gene has CDR1 MGHRA and CDR2 YSYEKL. The CDR3 sequence is CASSQGLSGQKADSPLHF. DNA for the CDR3: TGCGCCAGCAGCCAAGGCCTCTCGGGACAGAAGGCGGATTCACCCCTCCACTTT.

This clonotype showed up many times. The chain couples TRBV7-9 to TRBJ2-2; perhaps D is TRBD1 or TRBD2 (7 bases each). The CDR3 spans 16 residues. The V and J ends lost 5 bases and 3 bases respectively, with 16 bases between them. From germline, CDR1 is SEHNR and CDR2 FQNEAQ (reference sequence). CDR3 nucleotides: TGTGCCAGCAGCCCCGCCAGGGGGGGACACACCGGGGAGCTGTTTTTT. Residues: CASSPARGGHTGELFF. Based on the CDR3 plus reference TRBV7-9 and TRBJ2-2, the full variable domain is DTGVSQNPRHKITKRGQNVTFRCDPISEHNRLYWYRQTLGQGPEFLTYFQNEAQLEKSRLLSDRFSAERPKGSFSTLEIQRTEQGDSAMYLCASSPARGGHTGELFFGEGSRLTVL.

Only a few counts were recorded for this clonotype. The chain joins TRBV5-8 to TRBJ2-2; possibly TRBD2 for D (7 bases). Germline CDR1 reads SGHTS; CDR2 reads YDEGEE. Trimming removed 1 base at V and 5 bases at J, with 15 bases between. The CDR3 consists of 16 residues. The CDR3 protein is CASSLPPGGGTGELFF. The CDR3 DNA is TGTGCCAGCAGCTTGCCCCCGGGGGGCGGGACCGGGGAGCTGTTTTTT.

The V call is TRBV12-3 or TRBV12-4, the J call TRBJ1-5; D unresolved. CDR3 size: 15 residues. V gave up 6 bases and J gave up 1 base, with 13 bases separating them. The CDR3 protein is CASSLSLDSNQPQHF. The CDR3 nucleotides are TGTGCCAGCAGCCTAAGCCTGGACAGCAATCAGCCCCAGCATTTT.

In this sample, this clonotype turned up a few times. V and J are TRBV6-5 and TRBJ2-1, with TRBD2 identical over 13 bases. The CDR3 has 16 amino acids. Trimming at V came to 4 bases and at J to 6 bases, leaving 6 bases not matched to a gene. Germline CDR1 reads MNHEY; CDR2 reads SVGAGI. CDR3 in DNA: TGTGCCAGCAGTTCGCCACTAGCGGGAGGGGCCAATGAGCAGTTCTTC. It translates to CASSSPLAGGANEQFF.

At least ten counts were recorded for this clonotype. The chain employs TRBV12-3 or TRBV12-4 and TRBJ1-1; the D gene is possibly TRBD1 (5 bases). Trimming took 6 bases from V and 0 from J, leaving 11 bases between them. The CDR3 loop spans 14 amino acids. The CDR3 region has the DNA TGTGCCAGCAGACCTCAGGGCATGAACACTGAAGCTTTCTTT. It is translated as CASRPQGMNTEAFF.

V gene TRBV7-9 combines with J gene TRBJ2-5; D is uncertain. Trimming left V 1 base short and J 0 bases short, with 9 bases between. In germline, CDR1 is SEHNR, CDR2 FQNEAQ (reference sequence). The CDR3 has 15 amino acids. CDR3: CASSLVGSNQETQYF. CDR3 nucleotide sequence: TGTGCCAGCAGCTTAGTGGGCTCAAACCAAGAGACCCAGTACTTC.

V and J are TRBV7-2 and TRBJ2-1; perhaps D is TRBD1 or TRBD2 (6 bases each). Germline V gene sequence: CDR1 SGHTA, CDR2 FQGNSA. The CDR3 is 13 amino acids. The V and J ends lost 1 base and 12 bases respectively, with 13 bases between them. The chain's CDR3 is CASSLGPEGVQFF. The CDR3 region has the DNA TGTGCCAGCAGCTTAGGTCCGGAGGGGGTGCAGTTCTTC.

This clonotype was seen many times. The CDR3 spells CASSLDWDSPLHF. CDR3 nucleotides: TGTGCCAGCAGCCTGGATTGGGATTCACCCCTCCACTTT. The rearrangement links TRBV7-2 to TRBJ1-6; D is unresolved. The CDR3 consists of 13 residues. Between the trimmed V and J ends, which lost 5 bases and 8 bases, there was a span of 10 bases. Germline V gene data show CDR1 as SGHTA and CDR2 as FQGNSA.